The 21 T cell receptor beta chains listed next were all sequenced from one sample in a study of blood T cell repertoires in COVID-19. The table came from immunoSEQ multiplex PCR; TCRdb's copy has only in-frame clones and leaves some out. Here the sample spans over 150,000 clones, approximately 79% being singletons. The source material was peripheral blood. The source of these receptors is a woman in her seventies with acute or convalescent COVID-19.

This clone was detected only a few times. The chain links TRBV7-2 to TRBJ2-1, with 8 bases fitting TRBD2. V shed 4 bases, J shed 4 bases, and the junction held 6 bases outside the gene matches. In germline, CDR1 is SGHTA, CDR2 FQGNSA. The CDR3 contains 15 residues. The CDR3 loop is CASSSSSGQYNEQFF. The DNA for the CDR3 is TGTGCCAGCAGCTCTTCTAGCGGGCAGTACAATGAGCAGTTCTTC.

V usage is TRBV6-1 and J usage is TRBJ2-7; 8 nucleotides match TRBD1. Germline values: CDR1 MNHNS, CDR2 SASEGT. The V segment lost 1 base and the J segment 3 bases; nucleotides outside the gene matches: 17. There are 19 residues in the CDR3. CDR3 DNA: TGTGCCAGCAGTGAAGTAGATAGGGACAGGACCTCCTTATACTACGAGCAGTACTTC. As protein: CASSEVDRDRTSLYYEQYF.

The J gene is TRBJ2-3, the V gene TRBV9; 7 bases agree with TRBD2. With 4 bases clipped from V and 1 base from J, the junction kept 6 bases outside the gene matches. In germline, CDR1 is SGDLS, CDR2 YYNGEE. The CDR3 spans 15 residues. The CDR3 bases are TGTGCCAGCAGCCCTCGACTAGCAGGCACAGATACGCAGTATTTT. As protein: CASSPRLAGTDTQYF.

The CDR3 here is CASSTEGNIQYF. The DNA for the CDR3 is TGTGCCAGCAGTACCGAGGGCAACATTCAGTACTTC. The V and J genes are TRBV7-8 and TRBJ2-4; D may be TRBD2 (5 bases). The CDR3 has 12 amino acids. CDR1 is SGHVS and CDR2 is FQNEAQ in the germline V gene. V lost 6 bases and J 7 bases, leaving 10 bases between the germline ends. The full variable domain, completed using reference TRBV7-8 and TRBJ2-4, is GAGVSQSPRYKVAKRGQDVALRCDPISGHVSLFWYQQALGQGPEFLTYFQNEAQLDKSGLPSDRFFAERPEGSVSTLKIQRTQQEDSAVYLCASSTEGNIQYFGAGTRLSVL.

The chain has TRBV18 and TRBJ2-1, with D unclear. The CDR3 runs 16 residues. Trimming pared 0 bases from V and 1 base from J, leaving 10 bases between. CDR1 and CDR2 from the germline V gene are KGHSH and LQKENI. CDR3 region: CASSPPVAVSYNEQFF. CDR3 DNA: TGTGCCAGCTCACCACCGGTGGCAGTATCCTACAATGAGCAGTTCTTC.

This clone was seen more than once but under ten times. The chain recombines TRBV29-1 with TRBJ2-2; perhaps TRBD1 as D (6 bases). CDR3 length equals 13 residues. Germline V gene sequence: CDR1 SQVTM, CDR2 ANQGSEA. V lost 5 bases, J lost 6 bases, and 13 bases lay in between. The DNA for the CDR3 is TGCAGCGTTACAGGGACGAGGGCCGGGGAGCTGTTTTTT. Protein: CSVTGTRAGELFF.

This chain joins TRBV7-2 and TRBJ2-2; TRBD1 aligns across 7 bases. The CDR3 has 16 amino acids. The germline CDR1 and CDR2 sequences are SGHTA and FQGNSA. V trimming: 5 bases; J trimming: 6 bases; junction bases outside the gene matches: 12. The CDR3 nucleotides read TGTGCCAGCAGCCCAAGGACGACAGGGAATTCCGGGGAGCTGTTTTTT. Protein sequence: CASSPRTTGNSGELFF.

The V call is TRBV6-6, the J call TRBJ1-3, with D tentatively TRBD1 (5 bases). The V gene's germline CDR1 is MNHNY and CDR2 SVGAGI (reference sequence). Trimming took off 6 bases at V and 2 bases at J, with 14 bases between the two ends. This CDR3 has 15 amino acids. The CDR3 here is CASSRDQGAGNTIYF. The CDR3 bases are TGTGCCAGCAGCAGGGATCAGGGTGCTGGAAACACCATATATTTT.

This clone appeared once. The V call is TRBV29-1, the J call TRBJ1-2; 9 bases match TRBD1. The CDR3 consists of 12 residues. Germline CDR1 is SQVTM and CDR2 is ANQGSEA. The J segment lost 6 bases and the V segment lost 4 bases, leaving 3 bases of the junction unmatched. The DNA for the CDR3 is TGCAGCGTTGGGGGACAGGGCGATGGCTACACCTTC. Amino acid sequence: CSVGGQGDGYTF. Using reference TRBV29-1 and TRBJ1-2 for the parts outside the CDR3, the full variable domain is SAVISQKPSRDICQRGTSLTIQCQVDSQVTMMFWYRQQPGQSLTLIATANQGSEATYESGFVIDKFPISRPNLTFSTLTVSNMSPEDSSIYLCSVGGQGDGYTFGSGTRLTVV.

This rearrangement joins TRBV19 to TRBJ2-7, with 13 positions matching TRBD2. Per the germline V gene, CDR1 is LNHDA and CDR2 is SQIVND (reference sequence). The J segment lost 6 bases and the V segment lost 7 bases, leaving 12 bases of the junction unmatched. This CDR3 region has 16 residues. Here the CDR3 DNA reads TGTGCCAGTACCTCACCCGGACTAGCGGGAGTAAGCGAGCAGTACTTC. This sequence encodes CASTSPGLAGVSEQYF.

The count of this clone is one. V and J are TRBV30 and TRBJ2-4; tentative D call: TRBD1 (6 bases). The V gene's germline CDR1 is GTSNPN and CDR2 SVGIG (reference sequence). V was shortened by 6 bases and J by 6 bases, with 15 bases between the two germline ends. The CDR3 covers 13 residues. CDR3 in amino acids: CACIQQGRNIQYF. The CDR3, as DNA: TGTGCCTGCATACAACAGGGAAGAAACATTCAGTACTTC.

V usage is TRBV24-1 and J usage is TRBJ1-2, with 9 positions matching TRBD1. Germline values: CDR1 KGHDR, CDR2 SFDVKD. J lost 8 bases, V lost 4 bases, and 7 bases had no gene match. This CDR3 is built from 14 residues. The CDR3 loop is CATSDPGTGRGYTF. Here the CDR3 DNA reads TGTGCCACCAGTGACCCAGGGACAGGGAGAGGCTACACCTTC.

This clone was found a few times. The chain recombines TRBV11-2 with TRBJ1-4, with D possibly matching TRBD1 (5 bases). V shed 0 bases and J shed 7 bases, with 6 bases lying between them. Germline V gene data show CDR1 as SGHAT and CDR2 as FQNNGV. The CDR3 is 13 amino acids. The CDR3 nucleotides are TGTGCCAGCAGCTTAGACAGGGCTGAAAAACTGTTTTTT. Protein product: CASSLDRAEKLFF. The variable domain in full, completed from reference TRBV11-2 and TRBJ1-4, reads EAGVAQSPRYKIIEKRQSVAFWCNPISGHATLYWYQQILGQGPKLLIQFQNNGVVDDSQLPKDRFSAERLKGVDSTLKIQPAKLEDSAVYLCASSLDRAEKLFFGSGTQLSVL.

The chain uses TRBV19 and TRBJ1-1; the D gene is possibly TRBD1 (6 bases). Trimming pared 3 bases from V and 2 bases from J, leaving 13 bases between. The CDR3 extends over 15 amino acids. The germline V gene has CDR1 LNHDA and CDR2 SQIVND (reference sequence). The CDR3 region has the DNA TGTGCCAGTAGTATTTTGGGGGCGGCTAACACTGAAGCTTTCTTT. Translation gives CASSILGAANTEAFF.

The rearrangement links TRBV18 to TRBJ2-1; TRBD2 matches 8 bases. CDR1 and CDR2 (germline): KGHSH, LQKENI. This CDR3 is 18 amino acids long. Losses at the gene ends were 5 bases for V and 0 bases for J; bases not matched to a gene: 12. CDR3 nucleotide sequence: TGTGCCAGCTCAATTAGGACGAGTGGGACTAGCTCCTACAATGAGCAGTTCTTC. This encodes CASSIRTSGTSSYNEQFF.

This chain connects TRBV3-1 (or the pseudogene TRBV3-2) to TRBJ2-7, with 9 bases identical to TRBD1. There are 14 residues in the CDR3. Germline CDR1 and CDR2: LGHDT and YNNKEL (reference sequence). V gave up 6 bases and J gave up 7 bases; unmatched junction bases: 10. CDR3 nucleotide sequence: TGTGCCAGCAGATTGGGACAGGGAGTAGGGGAGCAGTACTTC. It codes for CASRLGQGVGEQYF.

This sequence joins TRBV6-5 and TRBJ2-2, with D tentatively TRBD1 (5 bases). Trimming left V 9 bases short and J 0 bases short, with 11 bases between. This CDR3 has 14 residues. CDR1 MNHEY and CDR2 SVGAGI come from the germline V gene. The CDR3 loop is CASGRQPNTGELFF. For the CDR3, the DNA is TGTGCCAGTGGAAGACAGCCGAACACCGGGGAGCTGTTTTTT.

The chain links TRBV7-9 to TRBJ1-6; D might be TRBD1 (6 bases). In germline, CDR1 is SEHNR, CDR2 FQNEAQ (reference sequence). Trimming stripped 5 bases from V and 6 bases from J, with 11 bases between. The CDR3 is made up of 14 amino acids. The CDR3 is CASSGDTINSPLHF. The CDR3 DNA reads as TGTGCCAGCAGCGGGGACACGATTAATTCACCCCTCCACTTT.

CDR3 coding DNA: TGTGCCAGCAGCTTGGGGTTCGGGTTAGAGACAGTTAAGTCCGAGCAGTACTTC. Translating it yields CASSLGFGLETVKSEQYF. The V and J genes are TRBV7-2 and TRBJ2-7, with a tentative D call TRBD1 (5 bases). Germline assignment: CDR1 SGHTA and CDR2 FQGNSA. The CDR3 is 18 residues long. V was trimmed by 3 bases and J by 6 bases, leaving 27 bases between them. Full variable domain (outside the CDR3, taken from reference TRBV7-2 and TRBJ2-7): GAGVSQSPSNKVTEKGKDVELRCDPISGHTALYWYRQSLGQGLEFLIYFQGNSAPDKSGLPSDRFSAERTGGSVSTLTIQRTQQEDSAVYLCASSLGFGLETVKSEQYFGPGTRLTVT.

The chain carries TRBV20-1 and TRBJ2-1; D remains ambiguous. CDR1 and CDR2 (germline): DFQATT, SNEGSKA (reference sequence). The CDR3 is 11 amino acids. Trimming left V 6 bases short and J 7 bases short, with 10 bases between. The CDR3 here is CSAPVFNEQFF. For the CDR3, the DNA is TGCAGTGCCCCCGTCTTTAATGAGCAGTTCTTC.

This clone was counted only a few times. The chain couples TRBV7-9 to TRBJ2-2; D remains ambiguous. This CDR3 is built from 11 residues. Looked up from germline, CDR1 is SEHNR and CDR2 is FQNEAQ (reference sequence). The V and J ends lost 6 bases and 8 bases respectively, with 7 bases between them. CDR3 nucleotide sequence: TGTGCCAGCAGGTTCAGGGGGGAGCTGTTTTTT. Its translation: CASRFRGELFF.